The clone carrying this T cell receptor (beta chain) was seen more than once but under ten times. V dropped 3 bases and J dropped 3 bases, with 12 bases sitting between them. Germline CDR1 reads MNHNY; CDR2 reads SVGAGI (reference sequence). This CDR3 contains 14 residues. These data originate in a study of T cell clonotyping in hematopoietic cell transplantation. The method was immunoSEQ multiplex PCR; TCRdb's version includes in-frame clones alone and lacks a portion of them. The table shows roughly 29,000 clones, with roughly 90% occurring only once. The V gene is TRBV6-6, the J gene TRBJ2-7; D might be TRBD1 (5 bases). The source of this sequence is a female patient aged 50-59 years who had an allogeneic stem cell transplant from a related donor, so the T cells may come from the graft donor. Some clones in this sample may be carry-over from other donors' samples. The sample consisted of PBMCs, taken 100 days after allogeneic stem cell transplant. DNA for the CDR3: TGTGCCAGCAGTTATAATCCTCAGGGCTACGAGCAGTACTTC. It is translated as CASSYNPQGYEQYF.